This T cell receptor beta chain was identified during a study of blood T cell repertoires in COVID-19. Study-level background: Nucleic acid was either cDNA or gDNA, and it came from T cells, B-cell-depleted T cells, or PBMCs.

The data were produced by immunoSEQ multiplex PCR, yet TCRdb's version contains in-frame clones alone and is incomplete. The table includes about 310,000 clones, around 91% detected once. Across 24 US areas, participants ranged in age from 18 to 89 years. The CDR3 sequence is 15 residues long. V lost 1 base, J lost 3 bases, and 9 bases lay in between. Per germline, CDR1 SEHNR and CDR2 FQNEAQ (reference sequence). The chain is built from TRBV7-9 and TRBJ2-2, with TRBD1 as a possible D gene (6 bases). This receptor was obtained from a woman aged 40 to 50 who had recovered from COVID-19. What was sequenced was PBMCs or T cells enriched from blood (not recorded which). The CDR3 DNA follows: TGTGCCAGCAGCTTAGACAGGGCTTACACCGGGGAGCTGTTTTTT. This codes for CASSLDRAYTGELFF.